Sequencing of this T cell receptor beta chain was carried out in a study of blood T cell repertoires in COVID-19. Overall study: Nucleic acid was either cDNA or gDNA, and it came from T cells, B-cell-depleted T cells, or PBMCs.

In the authors' methods: Amplification of reference gene primers provided the estimated nucleated cell counts. TCRdb's table, derived via immunoSEQ multiplex PCR, lists solely in-frame clones and lacks some. From that table come the V and J calls and clone size; the DNA was used to work out D and trimming. The sample has 250,000 to 300,000 clones; 80% to 95% are singletons. Trimming stripped 0 bases from V and 6 bases from J, with 13 bases between. Germline lookup yields CDR1 SGHKS and CDR2 YYEKEE (reference sequence). The CDR3 sequence is 14 residues long. Seattle's cohort entered during active infection and was followed longitudinally.

This TCR was sampled from a woman in her 30s with COVID-19, enrolled during active disease. The chain has TRBV5-5 and TRBJ2-7, with D possibly TRBD2 on 5 matching bases. Sequenced input: peripheral blood. The CDR3: CASSLAEGRPEQYF. CDR3 coding DNA: TGTGCCAGCAGCTTGGCTGAGGGTAGACCCGAGCAGTACTTC.